One and the same sample provided the 6 T cell receptor beta chains below, sequenced in a study of T cell responses to AZD1222 COVID-19 vaccine. Clones were sequenced by immunoSEQ multiplex PCR, and TCRdb holds only the in-frame ones, with some missing. The sample holds 120,000 to 150,000 clones, over 80% seen once. The starting material was peripheral blood, obtained on day 0 of MenACWY control vaccination. The source is an adult in good health.

V usage is TRBV2 and J usage is TRBJ1-5, with D perhaps matching TRBD1 (5 bases). Trimming took 7 bases from V and 0 from J, leaving 19 bases between them. Germline values: CDR1 SNHLY, CDR2 FYNNEI. The CDR3 is 17 residues long. For the CDR3, the DNA is TGTGCCAGCACCTGGGACGCCGAATCCAATAGCAATCAGCCCCAGCATTTT. Translating gives CASTWDAESNSNQPQHF. Complete variable domain (other parts from reference TRBV2 and TRBJ1-5): EPEVTQTPSHQVTQMGQEVILRCVPISNHLYFYWYRQILGQKVEFLVSFYNNEISEKSEIFDDQFSVERPDGSNFTLKIRSTKLEDSAMYFCASTWDAESNSNQPQHFGDGTRLSIL.

This chain links TRBV4-1 with TRBJ1-6, with D possibly being TRBD1 (5 bases). This CDR3 contains 15 residues. Germline loops: CDR1 MGHRA, CDR2 YSYEKL. Trimming took 1 base from V and 8 from J, leaving 12 bases between them. Here the CDR3 DNA reads TGCGCCAGCAGCCAAGTACGGGGGGGTGATTCACCCCTCCACTTT. It specifies CASSQVRGGDSPLHF.

The chain has TRBV2 and TRBJ2-7; 7 bases agree with TRBD1. CDR1 and CDR2 from the germline V gene are SNHLY and FYNNEI. V lost 5 bases and J lost 2; bases outside the gene matches: 3. CDR3 length: 13 residues. The CDR3 region is CASSRDRAYEQYF. The CDR3 nucleotides are TGTGCCAGCAGTAGGGACAGAGCCTACGAGCAGTACTTC.

V usage is TRBV9 and J usage is TRBJ2-3; 11 bases fit TRBD2. Germline CDR1 is SGDLS and CDR2 is YYNGEE. J lost 4 bases, V lost 4 bases, and 11 bases had no gene match. This CDR3 comprises 17 residues. The CDR3 here is CASSQHTSGSRSDTQYF. CDR3 nucleotides: TGTGCCAGCAGCCAACATACTAGCGGGAGCAGATCAGATACGCAGTATTTT.

V and J are TRBV7-3 and TRBJ2-1, with a possible D match to TRBD1 (6 bases). Trimming removed 5 bases from V and 6 bases from J, with 14 bases in between. The V gene's germline CDR1 is SGHTA and CDR2 FQGTGA. The CDR3 spans 14 residues. The CDR3 sequence: CASSLGTLTNEQFF. The CDR3 region has the DNA TGTGCCAGCAGCCTCGGGACATTGACCAATGAGCAGTTCTTC. The full variable domain, rest sourced from reference TRBV7-3 and TRBJ2-1, is GAGVSQTPSNKVTEKGKYVELRCDPISGHTALYWYRQSLGQGPEFLIYFQGTGAADDSGLPNDRFFAVRPEGSVSTLKIQRTERGDSAVYLCASSLGTLTNEQFFGPGTRLTVL.

Only a few counts were recorded for this clone. The rearrangement links TRBV6-5 to TRBJ1-4; D gene uncertain. Germline V gives CDR1 MNHEY, CDR2 SVGAGI. The CDR3 extends over 13 amino acids. Trimming cost V 5 bases and J 2 bases, with 6 bases left between them. This CDR3 is CASSPRTNEKLFF. The CDR3 DNA is TGTGCCAGCAGTCCCCGGACTAATGAAAAACTGTTTTTT.